These 7 T cell receptor beta chains share one sample of origin, sequenced in a study of T cells in Graves' hyperthyroidism and ophthalmopathy. Using RNA transcripts as the source, TCR beta CDR3 regions were amplified. The TCR CDR3 first-round RT-PCR relied on the HTBI primer set. One entry per CDR3 protein, called by TCRdb with MiXCR from the multiplex PCR reads. Among more than 150,000 distinct CDR3 sequences listed, about 18% were seen once. Sequencing used blood. These receptors were obtained from a woman aged 45-59 years with Graves' hyperthyroidism.

At least ten counts were recorded for this clonotype. The genes are TRBV5-6 and TRBJ2-5, with TRBD2 matching 7 bases. This CDR3 is 15 amino acids long. Trimming cost V 1 base and J 2 bases; bases outside gene matches: 5. Germline V gene data show CDR1 as SGHDT and CDR2 as YYEEEE. The CDR3, as DNA: TGTGCCAGCAGCTTGTCCCGGGACTATCAAGAGACCCAGTACTTC. Translating it yields CASSLSRDYQETQYF.

This clonotype was seen a handful of times. The chain links TRBV4-1 to TRBJ2-5, with 9 nucleotides matching TRBD2. Germline V lookup: CDR1 MGHRA, CDR2 YSYEKL. The V and J ends lost 0 bases and 5 bases, in that order; junction bases with no gene match: 10. This CDR3 contains 17 residues. CDR3 DNA sequence: TGCGCCAGCAGCCAAGAGCTCGCTAGCGGGATGTCGGAGACCCAGTACTTC. Translating it yields CASSQELASGMSETQYF.

The chain joins TRBV24-1 to TRBJ2-2; D not certain. The V and J ends lost 7 bases and 7 bases respectively, with 9 bases between them. The CDR3 covers 12 residues. Germline lookup yields CDR1 KGHDR and CDR2 SFDVKD. The CDR3 loop is CATRNNNGELFF. CDR3 coding DNA: TGTGCCACCAGGAATAATAACGGGGAGCTGTTTTTT.

This clonotype was detected ten times or more. J is TRBJ2-1 and V is TRBV7-9, with D possibly matching TRBD1 (6 bases). Germline V lookup: CDR1 SEHNR, CDR2 FQNEAQ (reference sequence). This CDR3 has 17 amino acids. Trimming pared 5 bases from V and 1 base from J, leaving 18 bases between. In DNA, the CDR3 is TGTGCCAGCAGCCCACCCGAGCTACAGGGTTCCTACAATGAGCAGTTCTTC. Amino acid sequence: CASSPPELQGSYNEQFF.

This clonotype came up many times. The rearrangement uses TRBV12-5 and TRBJ2-5, with unresolved D. V was cut by 1 base and J by 1 base, with 13 bases left in between. CDR1 LGHNT and CDR2 FRNRAP come from the germline V gene. This CDR3 has 16 residues. CDR3: CASGLGVGRAQETQYF. The CDR3 DNA follows: TGTGCTAGTGGTTTGGGGGTTGGGCGAGCCCAAGAGACCCAGTACTTC. The full variable domain, its missing parts supplied by reference TRBV12-5 and TRBJ2-5, is DARVTQTPRHKVTEMGQEVTMRCQPILGHNTVFWYRQTMMQGLELLAYFRNRAPLDDSGMPKDRFSAEMPDATLATLKIQPSEPRDSAVYFCASGLGVGRAQETQYFGPGTRLLVL.

V gene TRBV20-1 combines with J gene TRBJ2-3, with D maybe TRBD2 (6 bases). The V gene lost 3 bases and the J gene lost 6 bases, with 10 bases spanning the gap. The CDR3 runs to 12 residues. The V gene's germline CDR1 is DFQATT and CDR2 SNEGSKA (reference sequence). The CDR3 DNA is TGCAGTGCTAGGGCGGGGCTCGATACGCAGTATTTT. Its protein product is CSARAGLDTQYF.

In its sample, this clonotype was seen many times. This rearrangement joins TRBV6-1 to TRBJ1-2; tentatively, D is TRBD1 (6 bases). Between the trimmed V and J ends, which lost 5 bases and 8 bases, there was a span of 18 bases. CDR3 length equals 14 residues. From germline, CDR1 is MNHNS and CDR2 SASEGT. The CDR3 bases are TGTGCCAGCAGTTTAAGTGTCGGGGGGCTGGGCTACACCTTC. Its translation: CASSLSVGGLGYTF.